Listed here are 4 T cell receptor beta chains from one sample, sequenced in a study of follicular helper T cells after annual influenza vaccination. Method: immunoSEQ multiplex PCR; TCRdb's copy keeps in-frame clones and lacks some. The table shows 6,000 to 8,000 clones, with approximately 88% occurring only once. Stated time point: 2015-2016 season, 7 days after influenza vaccination. The source material was CXCR5+ CD38- circulating T follicular helper cells from blood, sampled 7 days after influenza vaccination. Described subset: circulating Tfh, non-naive CD4+CXCR5+PD-1+ (ICOS+CD38+ or ICOS-CD38-). The receptors stem from an adult who received the influenza vaccine.

The chain has TRBV7-3 and TRBJ2-5; no clear D gene. This CDR3 contains 13 residues. Germline CDR1 SGHTA, CDR2 FQGTGA. Deletions cut 1 base from V and 4 bases from J, with 7 bases between. In DNA form, the CDR3 reads TGTGCCAGCAGCTTAATGAAGGGAGAGACCCAGTACTTC. Translating gives CASSLMKGETQYF.

The chain links TRBV5-4 to TRBJ2-1, with 9 bases lining up with TRBD2. The CDR3 loop spans 17 amino acids. The V gene end was trimmed by 4 bases and the J gene end by 6 bases; junction bases not matched to a gene: 14. Germline V gene lookup returns CDR1 SGHNT and CDR2 YYREEE (reference sequence). CDR3 region: CASSRGVSGSSFNEQFF. DNA of the CDR3: TGTGCCAGCAGCCGAGGGGTTAGCGGGAGTTCATTCAATGAGCAGTTCTTC.

This chain connects TRBV2 to TRBJ2-3; D possibly corresponds to TRBD2 (6 bases). The CDR3 has 16 residues. Germline V gene data show CDR1 as SNHLY and CDR2 as FYNNEI. The V and J ends lost 4 bases and 1 base respectively, with 15 bases between them. The CDR3: CASSGDSRRRTDTQYF. The CDR3 region has the DNA TGTGCCAGCAGTGGGGACTCCCGTAGGCGCACAGATACGCAGTATTTT.

The chain recombines TRBV7-2 with TRBJ2-1, with 8 bases fitting TRBD1. Germline-derived CDR1 and CDR2 are SGHTA and FQGNSA. The CDR3 runs to 15 residues. J was trimmed by 6 bases and V by 2 bases; bases with no gene match: 6. CDR3 bases: TGTGCCAGCAGCTTAAGGACAGGGCGGGGCAATGAGCAGTTCTTC. Translated: CASSLRTGRGNEQFF.